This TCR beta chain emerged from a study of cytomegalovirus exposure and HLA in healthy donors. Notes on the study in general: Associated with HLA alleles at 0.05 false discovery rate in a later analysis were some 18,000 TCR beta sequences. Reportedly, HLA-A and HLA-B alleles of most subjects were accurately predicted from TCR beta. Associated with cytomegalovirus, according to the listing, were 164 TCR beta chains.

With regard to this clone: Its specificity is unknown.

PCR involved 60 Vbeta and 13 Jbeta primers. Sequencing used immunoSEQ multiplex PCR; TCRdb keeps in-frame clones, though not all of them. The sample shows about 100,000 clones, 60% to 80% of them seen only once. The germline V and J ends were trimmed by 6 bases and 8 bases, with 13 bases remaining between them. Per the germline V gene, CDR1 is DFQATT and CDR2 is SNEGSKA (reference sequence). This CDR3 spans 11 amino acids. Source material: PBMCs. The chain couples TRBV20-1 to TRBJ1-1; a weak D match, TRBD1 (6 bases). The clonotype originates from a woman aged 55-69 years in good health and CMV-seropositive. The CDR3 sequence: CSAGGGSEAFF. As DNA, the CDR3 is TGCAGTGCCGGGGGGGGCAGCGAAGCTTTCTTT.